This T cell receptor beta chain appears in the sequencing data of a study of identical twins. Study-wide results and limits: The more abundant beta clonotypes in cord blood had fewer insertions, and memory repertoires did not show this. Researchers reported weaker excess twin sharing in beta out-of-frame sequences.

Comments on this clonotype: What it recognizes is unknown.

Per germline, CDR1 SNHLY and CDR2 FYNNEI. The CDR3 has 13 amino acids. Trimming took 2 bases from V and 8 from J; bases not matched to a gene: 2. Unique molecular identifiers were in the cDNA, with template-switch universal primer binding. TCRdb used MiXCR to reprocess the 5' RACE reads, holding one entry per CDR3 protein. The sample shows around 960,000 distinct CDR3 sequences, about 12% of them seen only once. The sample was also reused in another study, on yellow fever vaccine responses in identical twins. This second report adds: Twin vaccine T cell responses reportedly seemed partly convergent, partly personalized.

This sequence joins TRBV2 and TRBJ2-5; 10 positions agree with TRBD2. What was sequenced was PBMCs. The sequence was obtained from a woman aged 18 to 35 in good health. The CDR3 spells CASSEPSGRTQYF. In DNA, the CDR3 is TGTGCCAGCAGTGAACCTAGCGGGAGAACCCAGTACTTC.